The 24 T cell receptor beta chains in this list originate from one sample, sequenced in a study of cytomegalovirus exposure and HLA in healthy donors. Vbeta (60) and Jbeta (13) primers were used in the PCR. TCRdb keeps only in-frame clones here, not all; method: immunoSEQ multiplex PCR. This sample carries 200,000 to 250,000 clones, approximately 84% of them seen once, and the ten largest clones take about 0.58%. Sequenced: PBMCs. The receptors derive from a woman in her thirties or forties in good health and CMV-seronegative.

The chain is built from TRBV11-3 and TRBJ2-3; D not resolved. The CDR3 is made up of 15 amino acids. V shed 5 bases and J shed 0 bases, with 12 bases lying between them. Germline lookup yields CDR1 SGHNT and CDR2 YENEEA. The CDR3 coding sequence is TGTGCCAGCAGCCTTAGTTGGGCTAGCACAGATACGCAGTATTTT. This encodes CASSLSWASTDTQYF.

The chain couples TRBV18 to TRBJ1-5; no clear D gene. Germline loops: CDR1 KGHSH, CDR2 LQKENI. The CDR3 totals 15 residues. V dropped 3 bases and J dropped 7 bases, with 16 bases sitting between them. The CDR3 coding sequence is TGTGCCAGCTCACCCCCAGGATCGCCGGCACAGCCCCAGCATTTT. Amino acids: CASSPPGSPAQPQHF.

This chain uses TRBV19 with TRBJ2-1; no firm D call. V was shortened by 3 bases and J by 0 bases, with 15 bases between the two germline ends. The CDR3 has 17 residues. Germline V lookup: CDR1 LNHDA, CDR2 SQIVND (reference sequence). The CDR3 coding sequence is TGTGCCAGTAGTATCAAGCGTTCGACCTCCTCCTACAATGAGCAGTTCTTC. Protein: CASSIKRSTSSYNEQFF.

This clone was observed a few times. The chain uses TRBV19 and TRBJ2-2; 9 nucleotides align to TRBD2. With V trimmed by 7 bases and J by 1 base, 4 bases remained unmatched. Germline V gives CDR1 LNHDA, CDR2 SQIVND (reference sequence). This CDR3 has 15 amino acids. This chain's CDR3 is CASNAGGRNTGELFF. In DNA, the CDR3 is TGTGCCAGTAACGCGGGGGGGCGGAACACCGGGGAGCTGTTTTTT.

The chain carries TRBV5-1 and TRBJ2-7; 8 nucleotides match TRBD2. Germline CDR1 and CDR2: SGHRS and YFSETQ. V was pared by 1 base and J by 5 bases, with 5 bases of the junction left unmatched. The CDR3 totals 14 residues. CDR3 in amino acids: CASSLRSGGDEQYF. CDR3 DNA sequence: TGCGCCAGCAGCTTGAGGAGCGGGGGAGACGAGCAGTACTTC. The full variable domain, with the rest looked up from reference TRBV5-1 and TRBJ2-7, is KAGVTQTPRYLIKTRGQQVTLSCSPISGHRSVSWYQQTPGQGLQFLFEYFSETQRNKGNFPGRFSGRQFSNSRSEMNVSTLELGDSALYLCASSLRSGGDEQYFGPGTRLTVT.

The chain employs TRBV27 and TRBJ2-1; 13 nucleotides agree with TRBD2. This CDR3 spans 17 amino acids. CDR1 MNHEY and CDR2 SMNVEV come from the germline V gene (reference sequence). Germline trimming cut 6 bases from V and 7 bases from J; bases unmatched to any gene: 12. In DNA form, the CDR3 reads TGTGCCAGCAGATCACTAGAACTAGCGGGGGGGCTGAATGAGCAGTTCTTC. Its protein is CASRSLELAGGLNEQFF.

The chain carries TRBV10-2 and TRBJ1-2; D perhaps matches TRBD1 (5 bases). Germline assignment: CDR1 WSHSY and CDR2 SAAADI. V dropped 3 bases and J dropped 8 bases, with 16 bases sitting between them. There are 14 residues in the CDR3. The CDR3 loop reads CASSDFPGREGYTF. In DNA form, the CDR3 reads TGCGCCAGCAGTGACTTTCCAGGGCGGGAGGGCTACACCTTC.

The CDR3 coding sequence is TGTGCCAGCAGCGTTATGAGTGGTGGCACCGGGGAGCTGTTTTTT. It specifies CASSVMSGGTGELFF. The chain recombines TRBV9 with TRBJ2-2, with D unresolved. The CDR3 loop spans 15 amino acids. Trimming removed 2 bases from V and 4 bases from J, with 12 bases in between. CDR1 is SGDLS and CDR2 is YYNGEE in the germline V gene.

The V and J genes are TRBV19 and TRBJ1-1, with 8 bases identical to TRBD1. The V segment lost 4 bases and the J segment 4 bases; nucleotides outside the gene matches: 5. The germline CDR1 and CDR2 sequences are LNHDA and SQIVND (reference sequence). This CDR3 is 14 amino acids long. In DNA, the CDR3 is TGTGCCAGTAGTAGGGGGACAGGAACCACTGAAGCTTTCTTT. Its translation: CASSRGTGTTEAFF.

The chain employs TRBV7-9 and TRBJ1-1, with D hard to call. V was clipped by 7 bases and J by 0 bases, with 3 bases between them. The CDR3 loop spans 11 amino acids. Looked up from germline, CDR1 is SEHNR and CDR2 is FQNEAQ (reference sequence). As DNA, the CDR3 is TGTGCCAGCATAATGAACACTGAAGCTTTCTTT. This gives the protein CASIMNTEAFF.

The rearrangement links TRBV30 to TRBJ2-1; tentative D call: TRBD2 (5 bases). The CDR3 loop spans 14 amino acids. Germline V gene lookup returns CDR1 GTSNPN and CDR2 SVGIG (reference sequence). The V and J ends lost 4 bases and 4 bases respectively, with 14 bases between them. The chain's CDR3 is CAWIPAEHYNEQFF. DNA of the CDR3: TGTGCCTGGATTCCAGCGGAACATTACAATGAGCAGTTCTTC.

The rearrangement links TRBV7-2 to TRBJ1-1; 8 bases align to TRBD1. CDR1 is SGHTA, CDR2 FQGNSA, per germline. The CDR3 is 14 amino acids. The ends lost 5 bases at V and 5 bases at J; junction bases unmatched: 7. The CDR3 region is CASSPNRGGTEAFF. CDR3 coding DNA: TGTGCCAGCAGCCCAAACAGGGGGGGTACTGAAGCTTTCTTT.

This chain connects TRBV28 to TRBJ1-5; 12 bases agree with TRBD1. This CDR3 comprises 14 residues. Unmatched junction bases numbered 4, after V lost 8 bases and J lost 5 bases. The germline V gene encodes CDR1 MDHEN and CDR2 SYDVKM. The CDR3 DNA follows: TGTGCCAGCGGGGACAGGGGGCACCATCAGCCCCAGCATTTT. Translated: CASGDRGHHQPQHF.

The CDR3 spells CASSIGTDLNTEAFF. The CDR3 DNA reads TGTGCCAGTAGTATAGGGACAGATCTGAACACTGAAGCTTTCTTT. The chain links TRBV19 to TRBJ1-1, with D possibly TRBD1 on 6 matching bases. CDR1 is LNHDA, CDR2 SQIVND, per germline (reference sequence). The CDR3 has 15 residues. V lost 1 base, J lost 0 bases, and 9 bases lay in between.

The genes are TRBV18 and TRBJ2-7; 8 positions agree with TRBD1. The length of the CDR3 is 14 residues. The J segment lost 3 bases and the V segment lost 3 bases, leaving 4 bases of the junction unmatched. The V gene's germline CDR1 is KGHSH and CDR2 LQKENI. CDR3 DNA sequence: TGTGCCAGCTCACCCGGACAGGGCGTCTACGAGCAGTACTTC. Protein product: CASSPGQGVYEQYF.

With regard to this clone: An end of the junction does not agree with germline; a read error may underlie this. The chain carries TRBV7-7 and TRBJ2-3, with TRBD1 as a possible D gene (6 bases). The CDR3 has 14 residues. CDR1 is SSHAT, CDR2 FNYEAQ, per germline (reference sequence). CDR3 in DNA: TGTGCTAGCAGTAAAACAGGGTTCACAGATACGCAGTATTTT. Translating gives CASSKTGFTDTQYF.

The chain links TRBV11-2 to TRBJ2-6; TRBD1 aligns across 8 bases. Germline-derived CDR1 and CDR2 are SGHAT and FQNNGV. The trim removed 4 bases at V and 4 bases at J, leaving 6 bases unmatched. This CDR3 comprises 16 residues. CDR3 nucleotide sequence: TGTGCCAGCAGCTCGCTACAGGGGGTCGGGGCCAACGTCCTGACTTTC. This translates into CASSSLQGVGANVLTF.

V gene TRBV10-1 combines with J gene TRBJ2-3; TRBD1 matches 7 bases. The CDR3 is 14 amino acids. V lost 6 bases, J lost 2 bases, and 5 bases stayed unmatched. From germline, CDR1 is WNHNN and CDR2 SYGVQD (reference sequence). CDR3 sequence: CASSRDRLTDTQYF. Written as DNA, the CDR3 is TGCGCCAGCAGCCGGGACAGACTCACAGATACGCAGTATTTT.

V and J are TRBV11-2 and TRBJ1-5, with D possibly matching TRBD1 (6 bases). Trimming removed 4 bases at V and 0 bases at J, with 13 bases between. This CDR3 spans 16 amino acids. CDR1 SGHAT and CDR2 FQNNGV come from the germline V gene. CDR3 in amino acids: CASSYGGAYSNQPQHF. CDR3 nucleotide sequence: TGTGCCAGCAGCTACGGGGGGGCTTATAGCAATCAGCCCCAGCATTTT.

V gene TRBV30 combines with J gene TRBJ1-2; D perhaps matches TRBD1 (5 bases). Trimming left V 4 bases short and J 1 base short, with 10 bases between. There are 13 residues in the CDR3. CDR1 is GTSNPN and CDR2 is SVGIG in the germline V gene (reference sequence). The CDR3 coding sequence is TGTGCCTGGACCCCGGACATTAACTATGGCTACACCTTC. It translates to CAWTPDINYGYTF.

The chain combines TRBV25-1 with TRBJ1-6; D might be TRBD1 (5 bases). Looked up from germline, CDR1 is MGHDK and CDR2 is SYGVNS. The CDR3 is 13 residues long. The V gene lost 8 bases and the J gene lost 7 bases, with 12 bases spanning the gap. CDR3 amino acids: CASGAAGNSPLHF. CDR3 bases: TGTGCCAGCGGAGCCGCAGGGAATTCACCCCTCCACTTT.

A note on this clone: This sample includes further DNA sequences coding for the same CDR3. The rearrangement joins TRBV27 to TRBJ2-7; TRBD2 might be the D (6 bases). Germline CDR1 is MNHEY and CDR2 is SMNVEV (reference sequence). Trimming removed 3 bases from V and 2 bases from J, with 11 bases in between. The CDR3 length is 14 residues. The CDR3 reads CASSLGTGAYEQYF. The CDR3 nucleotides are TGTGCCAGCAGTTTGGGGACTGGAGCCTACGAGCAGTACTTC.

In regard to this clone: One end of the junction does not line up with germline, which may come from a read error. The rearrangement joins TRBV7-9 to TRBJ1-6; no firm D call. The CDR3 is made up of 14 amino acids. CDR1 and CDR2 from the germline V gene are SEHNR and FQNEAQ (reference sequence). The CDR3 nucleotides read TGTTCCAGCAGCTTTCCGGGAGCGAATTCACCCCTCCACTTT. It yields the protein CSSSFPGANSPLHF.

The V gene is TRBV5-4, the J gene TRBJ1-1; 7 bases match TRBD1. Germline V CDR1 and CDR2: SGHNT, YYREEE (reference sequence). With 1 base clipped from V and 3 bases from J, the junction kept 3 bases outside the gene matches. CDR3 length: 14 residues. The CDR3 bases are TGTGCCAGCAGCTTGCCTACAGGGGACACTGAAGCTTTCTTT. Amino acid sequence: CASSLPTGDTEAFF. The full variable domain, with the rest looked up from reference TRBV5-4 and TRBJ1-1, is ETGVTQSPTHLIKTRGQQVTLRCSSQSGHNTVSWYQQALGQGPQFIFQYYREEENGRGNFPPRFSGLQFPNYSSELNVNALELDDSALYLCASSLPTGDTEAFFGQGTRLTVV.